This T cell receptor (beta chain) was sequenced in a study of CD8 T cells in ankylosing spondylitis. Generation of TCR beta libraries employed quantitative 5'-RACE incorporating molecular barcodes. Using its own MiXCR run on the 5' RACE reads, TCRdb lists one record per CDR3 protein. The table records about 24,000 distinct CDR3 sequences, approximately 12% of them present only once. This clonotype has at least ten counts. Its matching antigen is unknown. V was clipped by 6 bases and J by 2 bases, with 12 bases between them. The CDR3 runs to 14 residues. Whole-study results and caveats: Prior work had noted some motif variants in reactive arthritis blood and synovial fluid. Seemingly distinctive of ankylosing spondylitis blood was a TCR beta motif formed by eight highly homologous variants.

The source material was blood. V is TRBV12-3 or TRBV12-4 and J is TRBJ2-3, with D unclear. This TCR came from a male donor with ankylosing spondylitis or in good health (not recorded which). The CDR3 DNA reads TGTGCCAGCAGGACGGACGATCCCACAGATACGCAGTATTTT. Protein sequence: CASRTDDPTDTQYF.